Below are 17 T cell receptor beta chains sequenced from a single sample in a study of early T cells in non-severe SARS-CoV-2 infection. TCRdb reprocessed the 5' RACE reads via MiXCR and lists one record per CDR3 protein. The sample records about 68,000 distinct CDR3 sequences, about a tenth being singletons. Material for sequencing was whole blood. These receptors were obtained from an adult who was a healthcare worker with PCR-confirmed SARS-CoV-2 infection or an uninfected control (not recorded which).

This clonotype was counted ten times or more. The chain carries TRBV9 and TRBJ1-4; possibly TRBD1 for D (5 bases). CDR1 SGDLS and CDR2 YYNGEE come from the germline V gene. V lost 1 base and J 6 bases, leaving 13 bases between the germline ends. The CDR3 totals 15 residues. In nucleotides, the CDR3 is TGTGCCAGCAGCGTAAGAGGGGAGATGGATGAAAAACTGTTTTTT. Amino acids: CASSVRGEMDEKLFF.

The chain links TRBV12-3 or TRBV12-4 to TRBJ1-4; no clear D. This CDR3 comprises 14 residues. The V end lost 2 bases, the J end lost 3 bases, and 7 bases lay between the germline ends. CDR3 sequence reads: CASSLSTANEKLFF. The DNA for the CDR3 is TGTGCCAGCAGTTTATCTACAGCTAATGAAAAACTGTTTTTT.

This chain uses TRBV2 with TRBJ1-4, with 9 positions matching TRBD1. CDR1 is SNHLY and CDR2 is FYNNEI in the germline V gene. Unmatched junction bases numbered 5, after V lost 6 bases and J lost 15 bases. The CDR3 sequence is 11 residues long. In DNA form, the CDR3 reads TGTGCCAGCAGCGGGACAGGGCGGTTGTTTTTT. It encodes CASSGTGRLFF.

This clonotype appeared many times. CDR3 loop: CASTPYRVSAEAFF. DNA of the CDR3: TGTGCCAGCACCCCTTACAGGGTGTCTGCTGAAGCTTTCTTT. V and J are TRBV7-9 and TRBJ1-1; TRBD1 might be the D (6 bases). Germline values: CDR1 SEHNR, CDR2 FQNEAQ (reference sequence). V was clipped by 7 bases and J by 6 bases, with 18 bases between them. This CDR3 spans 14 amino acids.

The genes are TRBV7-8 and TRBJ2-6; 8 positions agree with TRBD1. Per germline, CDR1 SGHVS and CDR2 FQNEAQ. This CDR3 contains 16 residues. J lost 0 bases, V lost 5 bases, and 3 bases had no gene match. The CDR3 DNA reads TGTGCCAGCAGCAGCACAGGGGGCTCTGGGGCCAACGTCCTGACTTTC. The encoded protein is CASSSTGGSGANVLTF.

Many counts were recorded for this clonotype. The chain employs TRBV5-8 and TRBJ1-6, with a weak D call TRBD1 (5 bases). CDR3 length: 17 residues. Trimming shortened V by 2 bases and J by 7 bases, and 19 bases separated the two germline ends. Germline V gives CDR1 SGHTS, CDR2 YDEGEE. CDR3 nucleotides: TGTGCCAGCAGCTTCCCCACAGGTTCTATGGCAAATTCACCCCTCCACTTT. Translating it yields CASSFPTGSMANSPLHF.

The chain couples TRBV2 to TRBJ1-1; TRBD1 matches at 9 bases. CDR3 length: 16 residues. V dropped 3 bases and J dropped 4; count of bases not matched to a gene: 9. CDR1 and CDR2 from the germline V gene are SNHLY and FYNNEI. CDR3 in amino acids: CASSETHTGGRTEAFF. The CDR3 DNA reads TGTGCCAGCAGTGAGACACACACAGGGGGCCGCACTGAAGCTTTCTTT.

This chain links TRBV12-3 or TRBV12-4 with TRBJ2-5, with TRBD1 as a possible D gene (6 bases). There are 13 residues in the CDR3. With 6 bases removed from V and 4 bases from J, the gap between germline ends came to 12 bases. The CDR3 region is CASRETGGETQYF. CDR3 nucleotides: TGTGCCAGCAGAGAGACAGGAGGAGAGACCCAGTACTTC.

This clonotype was found a few times. The chain employs TRBV19 and TRBJ2-5; D is unclear. In germline, CDR1 is LNHDA, CDR2 SQIVND (reference sequence). Trimming took off 3 bases at V and 5 bases at J, with 4 bases between the two ends. The CDR3 contains 11 residues. This CDR3 is CASSIAETQYF. CDR3 bases: TGTGCCAGTAGTATCGCGGAGACCCAGTACTTC.

This clonotype turned up a few times. V usage is TRBV12-3 or TRBV12-4 and J usage is TRBJ1-1; the D gene is possibly TRBD1 (5 bases). This CDR3 has 13 residues. The ends were cut back, 6 bases at V and 6 bases at J, with 14 bases in the middle. Here the CDR3 DNA reads TGTGCCAGCAGCCCTATGGGGCCCCCTGAAGCTTTCTTT. This encodes CASSPMGPPEAFF.

The chain combines TRBV20-1 with TRBJ2-1; D is unresolved. The CDR3 is 15 residues long. Germline CDR1 is DFQATT and CDR2 is SNEGSKA (reference sequence). V was clipped by 0 bases and J by 8 bases, with 17 bases between them. The CDR3 is CSARDGKGIVHEQFF. CDR3 DNA sequence: TGCAGTGCTAGAGATGGGAAGGGAATTGTTCATGAGCAGTTCTTC.

The rearrangement uses TRBV29-1 and TRBJ2-7; D is undetermined. Looked up from germline, CDR1 is SQVTM and CDR2 is ANQGSEA. This CDR3 spans 12 amino acids. The V end lost 6 bases, the J end lost 0 bases, and 9 bases lay between the germline ends. DNA for the CDR3: TGCAGCGTGTGGAAGAGCTCCTACGAGCAGTACTTC. It codes for CSVWKSSYEQYF.

This clonotype showed up just a few times. V gene TRBV28 combines with J gene TRBJ2-2, with 11 positions matching TRBD1. The CDR3 sequence is 17 residues long. V trimming: 6 bases; J trimming: 4 bases; junction bases outside the gene matches: 10. The germline V gene has CDR1 MDHEN and CDR2 SYDVKM. The CDR3 sequence is CASSALGQGAGTGELFF. The CDR3 DNA reads TGTGCCAGCAGCGCTCTAGGACAGGGGGCAGGCACCGGGGAGCTGTTTTTT.

This chain uses TRBV10-1 with TRBJ1-1; 7 bases line up with TRBD1. The CDR3 is 13 amino acids. Germline V CDR1 and CDR2: WNHNN, SYGVQD (reference sequence). Trimming at V came to 2 bases and at J to 6 bases, leaving 3 bases not matched to a gene. The CDR3 loop is CASSEGDRAEAFF. DNA for the CDR3: TGCGCCAGCAGTGAGGGAGACAGGGCTGAAGCTTTCTTT.

This clonotype appeared a few times. This chain links TRBV28 with TRBJ2-1, with a weak D call TRBD1 (6 bases). Trimming cost V 7 bases and J 10 bases, with 23 bases left between them. Germline V gene data show CDR1 as MDHEN and CDR2 as SYDVKM. The CDR3 has 15 residues. The CDR3 region has the DNA TGTGCCAGCAAATCCGTGGACAGTTTATTCCACGAGCAGTTCTTC. Translated, it gives CASKSVDSLFHEQFF. Variable domain in full (rest from reference TRBV28 and TRBJ2-1): DVKVTQSSRYLVKRTGEKVFLECVQDMDHENMFWYRQDPGLGLRLIYFSYDVKMKEKGDIPEGYSVSREKKERFSLILESASTNQTSMYLCASKSVDSLFHEQFFGPGTRLTVL.

This clonotype has ten or more counts. The CDR3 coding sequence is TGTGCCAGCAGTAAGGAAGCCAAAAACATTCAGTACTTC. It translates to CASSKEAKNIQYF. The gene calls are TRBV2 and TRBJ2-4; no clear D gene. Trimming stripped 5 bases from V and 0 bases from J, with 5 bases between. CDR3 length equals 13 residues. Per the germline V gene, CDR1 is SNHLY and CDR2 is FYNNEI.

The gene calls are TRBV7-2 and TRBJ2-3; D ambiguous. CDR3 length equals 12 residues. Per the germline V gene, CDR1 is SGHTA and CDR2 is FQGNSA. The ends were cut back, 3 bases at V and 4 bases at J, with 5 bases in the middle. The CDR3 sequence is CASSFMPDTQYF. CDR3 in DNA: TGTGCCAGCAGCTTTATGCCAGATACGCAGTATTTT.